Presented here are 8 T cell receptor beta chains from one specimen sequenced in a study of cytomegalovirus exposure and HLA in healthy donors. With 60 Vbeta and 13 Jbeta primers, the PCR was carried out. The assay was immunoSEQ multiplex PCR, and TCRdb's table has in-frame clones only and misses some. Of about 160,000 clones in the sample, 80% to 90% are singletons; the top ten hold 1.9%. Material for sequencing was PBMCs. These receptors all stem from a man aged 18 to 35 in good health and CMV-seronegative.

The J gene is TRBJ2-7, the V gene TRBV5-1, with 12 bases lining up with TRBD2. The junction had 9 bases not matched to a gene; V was cut back by 2 bases and J by 6 bases. Germline-derived CDR1 and CDR2 are SGHRS and YFSETQ. The CDR3 covers 16 residues. The CDR3 nucleotides read TGCGCCAGCAGCTTAGGTTTGAGACTAGCGGGAGCCGAGCAGTACTTC. This gives the protein CASSLGLRLAGAEQYF.

CDR3 amino acids: CASSQGEGDDQPQHF. The DNA for the CDR3 is TGTGCCAGCAGCCAAGGGGAGGGAGACGATCAGCCCCAGCATTTT. This chain links TRBV4-2 with TRBJ1-5; D not resolved. CDR3 length equals 15 residues. The germline V gene has CDR1 LGHNA and CDR2 YNFKEQ. The V end was cut by 1 base, the J end by 5 bases, with 12 bases between.

The rearrangement uses TRBV7-9 and TRBJ2-3; TRBD1 might be the D (5 bases). The CDR3 spans 13 residues. V was pared by 1 base and J by 6 bases, with 8 bases between. From germline, CDR1 is SEHNR and CDR2 FQNEAQ (reference sequence). DNA for the CDR3: TGTGCCAGCAGCTTAGTACAGGCGGATACGCAGTATTTT. Translating it yields CASSLVQADTQYF.

The chain links TRBV5-1 to TRBJ2-7; 10 nucleotides match TRBD1. This CDR3 comprises 15 residues. CDR1 and CDR2 from the germline V gene are SGHRS and YFSETQ. The V segment lost 4 bases and the J segment 5 bases; nucleotides outside the gene matches: 9. The CDR3 reads CASSPRDRGSDEQYF. CDR3 bases: TGCGCCAGCAGCCCCCGGGACAGGGGCTCAGACGAGCAGTACTTC.

This clone was seen just once. The chain recombines TRBV7-8 with TRBJ2-2; D is perhaps TRBD1 (6 bases). The germline V gene has CDR1 SGHVS and CDR2 FQNEAQ. The CDR3 spans 14 residues. The V end lost 5 bases, the J end lost 3 bases, and 10 bases lay between the germline ends. The CDR3: CASSIHRDTGELFF. Written as DNA, the CDR3 is TGTGCCAGCAGCATCCACAGGGACACCGGGGAGCTGTTTTTT.

V gene TRBV28 combines with J gene TRBJ1-5; no clear D gene. The CDR3 loop spans 14 amino acids. Germline V gene sequence: CDR1 MDHEN, CDR2 SYDVKM. Between the trimmed V and J ends, which lost 4 bases and 6 bases, there was a span of 13 bases. In DNA form, the CDR3 reads TGTGCCAGCAGTTCGGTTTCTATGAGTCAGCCCCAGCATTTT. This codes for CASSSVSMSQPQHF.

The chain combines TRBV30 with TRBJ2-1, with D uncertain. Per germline, CDR1 GTSNPN and CDR2 SVGIG (reference sequence). Trimming pared 1 base from V and 2 bases from J, leaving 6 bases between. This CDR3 has 13 amino acids. Here the CDR3 reads CAWSGSPYNEQFF. For the CDR3, the DNA is TGTGCCTGGAGTGGGAGCCCCTACAATGAGCAGTTCTTC.

V usage is TRBV28 and J usage is TRBJ2-7; unclear D gene. The CDR3 length is 14 residues. In germline, CDR1 is MDHEN, CDR2 SYDVKM. V shed 3 bases and J shed 1 base, with 10 bases lying between them. The chain's CDR3 is CASSFNLKSYEQYF. CDR3 in DNA: TGTGCCAGCAGTTTTAACTTGAAATCCTACGAGCAGTACTTC.